The next 8 T cell receptor beta chains were all read from a single sample in a study of PD-L1 blockade in urothelial cancer. Time point noted: peripheral blood 6 weeks after treatment start. Method: immunoSEQ multiplex PCR; TCRdb's copy keeps in-frame clones and lacks some. The repertoire holds around 41,000 clones, with roughly four fifths as singletons. The sequencing used PBMCs, collected around atezolizumab (anti-PD-L1) treatment. The receptors were sampled from a man in his sixties with urothelial cancer.

This rearrangement joins TRBV19 to TRBJ1-1; D is ambiguous. CDR3 length: 13 residues. Germline CDR1 LNHDA, CDR2 SQIVND (reference sequence). The V gene lost 4 bases and the J gene lost 0 bases, with 6 bases spanning the gap. The CDR3 reads CASSKWLNTEAFF. The CDR3 DNA reads as TGTGCCAGTAGTAAATGGCTGAACACTGAAGCTTTCTTT.

The chain uses TRBV20-1 and TRBJ1-1, with no clear D. Germline CDR1 and CDR2: DFQATT and SNEGSKA (reference sequence). CDR3 size: 11 residues. V was clipped by 1 base and J by 8 bases, with 8 bases between them. CDR3 DNA: TGCAGTGCTAGAGCGTGGCAGGAAGCTTTCTTT. Its translation: CSARAWQEAFF.

This chain uses TRBV5-1 with TRBJ1-2, with a weak D call TRBD1 (5 bases). Trimming left V 4 bases short and J 1 base short, with 8 bases between. The CDR3 loop spans 13 amino acids. Germline loops: CDR1 SGHRS, CDR2 YFSETQ. The CDR3 DNA reads as TGCGCCAGCAGCCCAGACAGTAACTATGGCTACACCTTC. This sequence encodes CASSPDSNYGYTF.

This clone was recorded only once. The rearrangement uses TRBV5-1 and TRBJ1-1; possible D gene TRBD1, 6 bases. The length of the CDR3 is 13 residues. V was clipped by 4 bases and J by 4 bases, with 11 bases between them. Germline V gene data show CDR1 as SGHRS and CDR2 as YFSETQ. The DNA for the CDR3 is TGCGCCAGCAGCCCAACAGGGCTCACTGAAGCTTTCTTT. Translation gives CASSPTGLTEAFF.

The chain joins TRBV6-5 to TRBJ1-2; D gene unclear. Germline V gene lookup returns CDR1 MNHEY and CDR2 SVGAGI. There are 15 residues in the CDR3. Deletions cut 5 bases from V and 4 bases from J, with 17 bases between. CDR3 DNA sequence: TGTGCCAGCAGTGTTCAGGAGGGCGGGTTCTATGGCTACACCTTC. It translates to CASSVQEGGFYGYTF.

This chain connects TRBV19 to TRBJ2-7; 8 nucleotides agree with TRBD1. Trimming at V came to 2 bases and at J to 5 bases, leaving 5 bases not matched to a gene. The CDR3 covers 14 residues. Germline CDR1 LNHDA, CDR2 SQIVND (reference sequence). The CDR3 coding sequence is TGTGCCAGTAGTATACGGACAGGGAACAACGAGCAGTACTTC. This encodes CASSIRTGNNEQYF.

The chain is built from TRBV5-1 and TRBJ1-4; TRBD1 matches at 7 bases. Germline lookup yields CDR1 SGHRS and CDR2 YFSETQ. The CDR3 has 14 amino acids. After removal of 2 bases from V and 4 bases from J, the junction contained 2 bases not matched to a gene. The CDR3 region is CASSLGGNNEKLFF. The CDR3 region has the DNA TGCGCCAGCAGCTTAGGGGGCAATAATGAAAAACTGTTTTTT.

The chain is built from TRBV10-3 and TRBJ1-3; possible D gene TRBD1, 6 bases. The ends were cut back, 0 bases at V and 7 bases at J, with 10 bases in the middle. Germline CDR1 and CDR2: ENHRY and SYGVKD. The CDR3 runs to 14 residues. CDR3 nucleotides: TGTGCCATCAGTGAGTCAAGGGACACTAACACCATATATTTT. Amino acid sequence: CAISESRDTNTIYF.